These T cell receptor beta chains were read from a single sample in a study of blood T cells in healthy people across ages. TCRdb reanalysed the 5' RACE reads using MiXCR and keeps one entry per CDR3 protein. Of 1.5 million to 2 million distinct CDR3 sequences in the sample, roughly 52% were seen once. The sequenced sample was blood. Receptors were obtained from a woman between 40 and 50 years old in good health. Both conserved end residues are trimmed from each CDR3.

v_call: TRBV2
cdr3_aa: ASAKLAVAGVYQETQY

v_call: TRBV6-6
cdr3_aa: ASSYSGQYGYT

v_call: TRBV5-1
cdr3_aa: ASSLEGRRNSGANVLT

v_call: TRBV28
cdr3_aa: ASSRPGEGNQPQH

v_call: TRBV5-1
cdr3_aa: ASSLTYEGTQY

v_call: TRBV6-4
cdr3_aa: ASGVAGAGTDTQY

v_call: TRBV5-1
cdr3_aa: ASSLTDNSYEQY

v_call: TRBV11-2
cdr3_aa: ASSLDLKETQY

v_call: TRBV20-1
cdr3_aa: SARGDRGSNQPQH

v_call: TRBV15
cdr3_aa: ATSSTGSETQY

v_call: TRBV7-2
cdr3_aa: ASSLWGDGETQY

v_call: TRBV7-2
cdr3_aa: ASSPSTEDYGYT

v_call: TRBV6-2/TRBV6-3
cdr3_aa: ASRRPTGADEQY

v_call: TRBV3-1
cdr3_aa: ASTRTGANSYEQY

v_call: TRBV20-1
cdr3_aa: SARDPTSGDSDTQY

v_call: TRBV4-2
cdr3_aa: ASSSGSTFTIQY

v_call: TRBV11-2
cdr3_aa: ASSLTLALTDTQY

v_call: TRBV29-1
cdr3_aa: SVSGTENSPLH

v_call: TRBV5-1
cdr3_aa: ASSSDSHPGEQY

v_call: TRBV27
cdr3_aa: ASRTGQGASGANVLT

v_call: TRBV7-2
cdr3_aa: ASSLVLRAVGYGYT

v_call: TRBV4-2
cdr3_aa: ASSQPQQSSYNSPLH

v_call: TRBV15
cdr3_aa: ATSRASGEETQY

v_call: TRBV6-2/TRBV6-3
cdr3_aa: ASMAATDTQY

v_call: TRBV7-9
cdr3_aa: ASSLGGGTGKQETQY

v_call: TRBV6-1
cdr3_aa: ASSRPGLAGAFTDTQY

v_call: TRBV20-1
cdr3_aa: SVDSERLSSYEQY

v_call: TRBV12-3/TRBV12-4
cdr3_aa: ASRPIQNTEAF